The T cell receptor (beta chain) described here comes from a study of blood T cells in healthy people across ages. Study background: There was about one barcoded beta molecule captured by template switching per two T cells. General study points: Older age coincided with a roughly linear decline in TCR beta diversity per million T cells.

The germline gives CDR1 SGDLS, CDR2 YYNGEE. This CDR3 is 14 amino acids long. Trimming took 2 bases from V and 5 from J, leaving 12 bases between them. A word on this clonotype: Antigen specificity is unknown.

Using a J-beta primer mix together with a sample-barcoded 5' primer, a second PCR was run for about 6 to 11 cycles. Each TCR beta cDNA got a 12-nucleotide random molecular identifier. MiXCR was run by TCRdb on the 5' RACE reads, yielding one entry per CDR3 protein. This sample yields approximately 1.5 million distinct CDR3 sequences, of which less than 45% are seen a single time; around 4% belongs to the top ten. This clonotype was sampled from a woman under 30 in good health. Sequencing was carried out using blood. The gene calls are TRBV9 and TRBJ2-3, with D tentatively TRBD1 (6 bases). CDR3 nucleotide sequence: TGTGCCAGCAGCGTCCAGGGGCGCGAAGATACGCAGTATTTT. Translating it yields CASSVQGREDTQYF.